These T cell receptor beta chains were read from a single sample in a study of early T cells in non-severe SARS-CoV-2 infection. TCRdb re-called the 5' RACE reads through MiXCR, storing one row per CDR3 protein. In the table there are under 60,000 distinct CDR3 sequences, roughly 8.8% of which are singletons. Material for sequencing was whole blood. These receptors were obtained from an adult who was a healthcare worker with PCR-confirmed SARS-CoV-2 infection or an uninfected control (not recorded which). CDR3s include the opening cysteine and the closing phenylalanine or tryptophan. A D gene is named only where the DNA matches it firmly. Some rows mark clone size as missing; the rest say once, few, many or name a class of expanded clone.

NA TRBJ2-1 NA TRBV7-2 TGTGCCAGCAGCTTCGGGGGCGGAAAGAATGAGCAGTTCTTC CASSFGGGKNEQFF
NA TRBJ2-1 TRBD2 TRBV11-3 TGTGCCAGCAGCCCTAGAGGTAGCGGGGGCCTTACCTGGGATGAGCAGTTCTTC CASSPRGSGGLTWDEQFF
NA TRBJ2-7 NA TRBV3-1 TGTGCCAGCAGCCAAGTCCCCGACCCATCCTACGAGCAGTACTTC CASSQVPDPSYEQYF
NA TRBJ2-7 TRBD1 TRBV30 TGTGCCTGGAGTCTAGGGACAGGGGAGTACGAGCAGTACTTC CAWSLGTGEYEQYF
few TRBJ2-3 NA TRBV6-1 TGTGCCAGCAGAGGCGCGGGAACCGATACGCAGTATTTT CASRGAGTDTQYF
NA TRBJ2-7 TRBD1 TRBV5-4 TGTGCCAGCAGCCTACAGGGGGCACCCTACGAGCAGTACTTC CASSLQGAPYEQYF
few TRBJ2-5 TRBD2 TRBV6-6 TGTGCCAGCAGTTACCCTACTAGCGGGCAAGAGACCCAGTACTTC CASSYPTSGQETQYF
many TRBJ1-2 NA TRBV4-1 TGCGCCAGCAGCCAAGATATGGGCGATGGCTACACCTTC CASSQDMGDGYTF
NA TRBJ2-2 TRBD1 TRBV11-2 TGTGCCAGCAGCTTATCTGGACAGGGGACCGGGGAGCTGTTTTTT CASSLSGQGTGELFF
many TRBJ2-2 NA TRBV24-1 TGTGCCACCAGTGATGCAGAGAGAAACACCGGGGAGCTGTTTTTT CATSDAERNTGELFF
few TRBJ2-7 NA TRBV27 TGTGCCAGCAGTGTCCTAGGCCAGGGAAAAGACTACGAGCAGTACTTC CASSVLGQGKDYEQYF
NA TRBJ2-5 NA TRBV19 TGTGCCAGTAGCCCAGGGAGTTCGGCAGAGACCCAGTACTTC CASSPGSSAETQYF
few TRBJ2-2 NA TRBV7-9 TGTGCCAGCAGCTTAGGGAGACGCGCCTACACCGGGGAGCTGTTTTTT CASSLGRRAYTGELFF
once TRBJ2-3 TRBD2 TRBV3-1 TGTGCCAGCAGCCATCGACTAGCGGGGCGCACAGATACGCAGTATTTT CASSHRLAGRTDTQYF
NA TRBJ2-7 TRBD1 TRBV18 TGTGCCAGCTCCTACAATCCCGGGACAGCCTCCTACGAGCAGTACTTC CASSYNPGTASYEQYF
few TRBJ2-3 NA TRBV29-1 TGCAGCGCAGACGAGGGGCCAAACACAGATACGCAGTATTTT CSADEGPNTDTQYF
NA TRBJ2-2 NA TRBV19 TGTGCCAGTAAGTTGGCACCCGGTGGCGGGGAGCTGTTTTTT CASKLAPGGGELFF
few TRBJ2-2 NA TRBV6-6 TGTGCCAGCAGCAAAGGGGGGCGCGACACCGGGGAGCTGTTTTTT CASSKGGRDTGELFF
few TRBJ1-2 NA TRBV18 TGTGCCAGCTCCCTCGGGGAGGGGACGAACTATGGCTACACCTTC CASSLGEGTNYGYTF
many TRBJ2-3 NA TRBV7-3 TGTGCCAGCAGCTTGGGGACCGCGGATACGCAGTATTTT CASSLGTADTQYF
few TRBJ2-3 TRBD1 TRBV4-1 TGCGCCAGCAGAACAGGGGGCGAAAGCACAGATACGCAGTATTTT CASRTGGESTDTQYF
few TRBJ2-3 NA TRBV29-1 TGCAGCGTTGGGCAGCAAAACGGGGATACGCAGTATTTT CSVGQQNGDTQYF
NA TRBJ1-1 NA TRBV7-9 TGTGCCAGCAGCAGGGGACTGTTGATAAAGAACACTGAAGCTTTCTTT CASSRGLLIKNTEAFF
many TRBJ1-2 NA TRBV29-1 TGCAGCGTTGATGGTGGCTACACCTTC CSVDGGYTF
NA TRBJ2-3 NA TRBV7-3 TGTGCCAGCACCCTGTGGTGGGAATCCACAGATACGCAGTATTTT CASTLWWESTDTQYF
few TRBJ2-7 NA TRBV4-1 TGCGCCAGCAGCCCCACTGGGGGCCATCCCCCCGAGCAGTACTTC CASSPTGGHPPEQYF
NA TRBJ2-5 NA TRBV10-2 TGCGCCAGCAGCCCCGACGAGACCCAGTACTTC CASSPDETQYF
NA TRBJ2-5 NA TRBV11-2 TGTGCCAGCAGCTTAGTTAGCGCGGGGACCTTTGAGGAGACCCAGTACTTC CASSLVSAGTFEETQYF
medium-sized TRBJ2-5 TRBD1 TRBV7-9 TGTGCCAGCCTTCGTGCGGGACAGGGTTCCGAGACCCAGTACTTC CASLRAGQGSETQYF
NA TRBJ1-2 TRBD1 TRBV29-1 TGCAGCGGACGGGGACAGGGGAATGGCTACACCTTC CSGRGQGNGYTF
few TRBJ2-7 NA TRBV7-3 TGTGCCAGCAGCTCGGACTCTTCCTACGAGCAGTACTTC CASSSDSSYEQYF
many TRBJ2-5 TRBD1 TRBV12-3/TRBV12-4 TGTGCCAGCAGTCCTGGACAGGGGTTCCAAGAGACCCAGTACTTC CASSPGQGFQETQYF
few TRBJ2-3 NA TRBV13 TGTGCCAGCAGCCAGGACCGTATGTCGGATACGCAGTATTTT CASSQDRMSDTQYF
NA TRBJ2-3 TRBD1 TRBV20-1 TGCAGTGCTAGAGGGATGGACAGGGGGCTTATGGATACGCAGTATTTT CSARGMDRGLMDTQYF
NA TRBJ2-7 NA TRBV20-1 TGCAGTGCTAGATTGGGACCGGGGGTGTACTTC CSARLGPGVYF
few TRBJ1-1 NA TRBV12-3/TRBV12-4 TGTGCCAGCAGTTTAAGAGAGGAGAACACTGAAGCTTTCTTT CASSLREENTEAFF
NA TRBJ2-7 NA TRBV7-9 TGTGCCAGCAGCCCGGGACTGGGGCAGGGGGAGCAGTACTTC CASSPGLGQGEQYF
few TRBJ2-2 NA TRBV6-6 TGTGCCAGCAGTTTACCCGTCGGGGGGCCTAACGGGGAGCTGTTTTTT CASSLPVGGPNGELFF
few TRBJ1-2 NA TRBV18 TGTGCCAGCTCACGTCGGGAAACCTATGGCTACACCTTC CASSRRETYGYTF
NA TRBJ2-5 TRBD2 TRBV9 TGTGCCAGCAGCCTCTTCGGACTAGCTGATCAAGAGACCCAGTACTTC CASSLFGLADQETQYF
many TRBJ1-3 NA TRBV20-1 TGCAGTGCGACTCCGACAGACTCTGGAAACACCATATATTTT CSATPTDSGNTIYF
NA TRBJ2-5 TRBD2 TRBV12-3/TRBV12-4 TGTGCCAGCAGTCGAGGACTAGCGGGGGGAGAAGAGACCCAGTACTTC CASSRGLAGGEETQYF
many TRBJ1-1 NA TRBV27 TGTGCCAGCAGTCTTGGATCCGTTCAGGAAGCTTTCTTT CASSLGSVQEAFF
many TRBJ2-5 NA TRBV10-3 TGTGCCACTGGGACGAAGGGACGCCAAGAGACCCAGTACTTC CATGTKGRQETQYF
few TRBJ1-2 NA TRBV25-1 TGTGCCAGCAGTCGGGAGCGGCCTGAGATTTATGGCTACACCTTC CASSRERPEIYGYTF
many TRBJ2-2 NA TRBV7-3 TGTGCCAGCAGTACAGGGTACACCGGGGAGCTGTTTTTT CASSTGYTGELFF
NA TRBJ2-3 NA TRBV15 TGTGCCACCAGCAGAGATCGGGGAGATACGCAGTATTTT CATSRDRGDTQYF
many TRBJ1-2 NA TRBV29-1 TGCAGCGTCGCGTTTGCGATGGGCTATGGCTACACCTTC CSVAFAMGYGYTF
NA TRBJ1-2 NA TRBV10-3 TGTGCCATCAGTGAGCGGCAGGTAGCAATGGGACATGGCTACACCTTC CAISERQVAMGHGYTF
NA TRBJ2-7 NA TRBV3-1 TGTGCCAGCAGCCAAGACTACCCAGGGTCCCCCCAGGAGCAGTACTTC CASSQDYPGSPQEQYF
many TRBJ2-6 NA TRBV3-1 TGTGCCAGCAGCCAAGATCCGGGGTTCAGCTCTGGGGCCAACGTCCTGACTTTC CASSQDPGFSSGANVLTF
NA TRBJ2-1 TRBD2 TRBV20-1 TGCAGTGCTTCAGAGGTGGCGGGGGGAAGCTCCTACAATGAGCAGTTCTTC CSASEVAGGSSYNEQFF
many TRBJ2-7 NA TRBV7-9 TGTGCCAGCAGCTCGGGAACCGGGTACGAGCAGTACTTC CASSSGTGYEQYF
many TRBJ1-4 NA TRBV5-1 TGCGCCAGCAGCTTGGTCAGCGCAACTAATGAAAAACTGTTTTTT CASSLVSATNEKLFF
NA TRBJ1-4 NA TRBV12-3/TRBV12-4 TGTGCCAGTAGAGGGGCTGGTGGGCTGTTTTTT CASRGAGGLFF